This T cell receptor beta chain was observed in a study of T cell repertoires in cytomegalovirus infection. Study-level background: Public TCR beta signatures indicated both CMV infection and matching HLA type.

TCRdb reanalysed the reads using MiXCR and keeps one entry per CDR3 protein. The sample includes about 770,000 distinct CDR3 sequences, 29% seen only once; the top ten take around 12%. The CDR3 contains 14 residues. Germline V lookup: CDR1 MNHEY, CDR2 SMNVEV (reference sequence). V dropped 10 bases and J dropped 1; count of bases not matched to a gene: 8. With respect to this clonotype: What it binds is unknown.

The chain uses TRBV27 and TRBJ1-1; 8 nucleotides match TRBD1. The TCR originated in a human donor in good health (CMV status not recorded). Some clones in this sample may be carry-over from other donors' samples. Material: cultured CD8+ T cells from PBMCs, obtained from culture after CMV antigen stimulation. CDR3 sequence reads: CANRVTGGNTEAFF. In DNA, the CDR3 is TGTGCCAACAGGGTTACAGGGGGGAACACTGAAGCTTTCTTT.